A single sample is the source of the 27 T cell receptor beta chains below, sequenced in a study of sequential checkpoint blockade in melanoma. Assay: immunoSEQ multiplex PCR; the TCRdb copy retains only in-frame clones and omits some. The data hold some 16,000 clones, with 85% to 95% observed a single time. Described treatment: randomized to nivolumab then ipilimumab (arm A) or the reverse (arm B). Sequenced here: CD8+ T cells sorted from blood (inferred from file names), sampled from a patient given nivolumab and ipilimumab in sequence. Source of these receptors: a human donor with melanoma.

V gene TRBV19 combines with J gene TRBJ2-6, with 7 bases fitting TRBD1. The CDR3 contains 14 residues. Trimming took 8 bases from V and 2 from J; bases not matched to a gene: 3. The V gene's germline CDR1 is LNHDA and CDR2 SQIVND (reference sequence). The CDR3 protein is CASARGPGANVLTF. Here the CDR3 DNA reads TGTGCCAGTGCGAGGGGGCCTGGGGCCAACGTCCTGACTTTC.

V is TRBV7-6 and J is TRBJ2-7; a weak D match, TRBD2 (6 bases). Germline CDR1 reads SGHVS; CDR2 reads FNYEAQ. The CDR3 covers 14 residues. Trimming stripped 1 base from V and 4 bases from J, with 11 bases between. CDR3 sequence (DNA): TGTGCCAGCAGCTTAGGAGGGGAGGAATACGAGCAGTACTTC. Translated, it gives CASSLGGEEYEQYF.

CDR3 sequence (DNA): TGTGCCAGCCGGACAGGGGGCAATCAGCCCCAGCATTTT. Translated: CASRTGGNQPQHF. The rearrangement links TRBV19 to TRBJ1-5; 9 positions match TRBD1. This CDR3 region has 13 residues. The J segment lost 2 bases and the V segment lost 9 bases, leaving 2 bases of the junction unmatched. Germline CDR1 LNHDA, CDR2 SQIVND (reference sequence). Filled out from reference TRBV19 and TRBJ1-5, the complete variable domain reads DGGITQSPKYLFRKEGQNVTLSCEQNLNHDAMYWYRQDPGQGLRLIYYSQIVNDFQKGDIAEGYSVSREKKESFPLTVTSAQKNPTAFYLCASRTGGNQPQHFGDGTRLSIL.

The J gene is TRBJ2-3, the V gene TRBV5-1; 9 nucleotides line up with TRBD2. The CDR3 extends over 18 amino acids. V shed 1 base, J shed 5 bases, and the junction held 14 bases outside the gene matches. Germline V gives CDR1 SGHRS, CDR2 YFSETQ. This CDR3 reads CASSLYPQTGTSLDTQYF. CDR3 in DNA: TGCGCCAGCAGCTTGTATCCGCAAACCGGGACTAGCTTAGATACGCAGTATTTT.

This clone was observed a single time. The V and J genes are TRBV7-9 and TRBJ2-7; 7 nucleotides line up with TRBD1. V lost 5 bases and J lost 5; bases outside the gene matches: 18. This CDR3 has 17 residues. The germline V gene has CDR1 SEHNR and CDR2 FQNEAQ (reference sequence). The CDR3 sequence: CASSPPGAGGALHEQYV. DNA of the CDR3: TGTGCCAGCAGCCCCCCTGGGGCAGGGGGAGCCCTACACGAGCAGTACGTC.

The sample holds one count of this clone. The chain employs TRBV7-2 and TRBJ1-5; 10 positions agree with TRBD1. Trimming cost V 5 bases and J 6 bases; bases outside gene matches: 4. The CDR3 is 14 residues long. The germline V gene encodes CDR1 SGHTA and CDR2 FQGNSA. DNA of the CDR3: TGTGCCAGCAGCGACGGGACAGGGGTTCAGCCCCAGCATTTT. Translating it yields CASSDGTGVQPQHF.

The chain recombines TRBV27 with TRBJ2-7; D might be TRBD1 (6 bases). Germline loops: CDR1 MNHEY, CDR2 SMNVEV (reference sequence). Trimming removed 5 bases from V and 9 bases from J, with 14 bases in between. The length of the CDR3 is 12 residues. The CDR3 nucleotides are TGTGCCAGCAGTCCAACAGGGATCACGCAGTACTTC. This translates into CASSPTGITQYF.

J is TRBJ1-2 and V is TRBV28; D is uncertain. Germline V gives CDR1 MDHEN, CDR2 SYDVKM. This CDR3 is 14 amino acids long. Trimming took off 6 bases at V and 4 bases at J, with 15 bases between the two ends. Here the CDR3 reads CASSPVGRGYGYTF. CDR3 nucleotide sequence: TGTGCCAGCAGCCCCGTCGGACGGGGCTATGGCTACACCTTC.

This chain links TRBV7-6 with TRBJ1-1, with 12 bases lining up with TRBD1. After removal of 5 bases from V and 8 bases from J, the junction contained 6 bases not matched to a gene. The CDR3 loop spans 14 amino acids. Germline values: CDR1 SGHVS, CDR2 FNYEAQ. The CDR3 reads CASSARDRGPEAFF. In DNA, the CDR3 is TGTGCCAGCAGCGCCCGGGACAGGGGGCCCGAAGCTTTCTTT.

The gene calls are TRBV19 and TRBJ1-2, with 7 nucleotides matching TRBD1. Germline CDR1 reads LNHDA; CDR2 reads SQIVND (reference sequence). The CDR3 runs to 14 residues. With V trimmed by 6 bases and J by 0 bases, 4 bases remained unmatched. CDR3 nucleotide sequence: TGTGCCAGTAGCCCAGGACAGGCTAACTATGGCTACACCTTC. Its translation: CASSPGQANYGYTF.

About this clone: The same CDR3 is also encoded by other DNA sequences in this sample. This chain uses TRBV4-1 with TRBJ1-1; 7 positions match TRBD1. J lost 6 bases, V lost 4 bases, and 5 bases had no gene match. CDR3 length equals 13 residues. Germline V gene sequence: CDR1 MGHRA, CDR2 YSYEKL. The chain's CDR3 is CASSPPGGSEAFF. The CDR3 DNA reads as TGCGCCAGCAGCCCGCCAGGGGGATCTGAAGCTTTCTTT.

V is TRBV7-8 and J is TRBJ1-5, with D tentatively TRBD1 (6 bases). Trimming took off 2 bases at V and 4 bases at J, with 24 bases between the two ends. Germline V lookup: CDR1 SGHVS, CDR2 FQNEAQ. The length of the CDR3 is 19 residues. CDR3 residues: CASSLTQPGGAEGNQPQHF. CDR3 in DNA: TGTGCCAGCAGCTTAACCCAACCCGGGGGGGCTGAGGGAAATCAGCCCCAGCATTTT. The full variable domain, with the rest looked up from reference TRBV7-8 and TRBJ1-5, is GAGVSQSPRYKVAKRGQDVALRCDPISGHVSLFWYQQALGQGPEFLTYFQNEAQLDKSGLPSDRFFAERPEGSVSTLKIQRTQQEDSAVYLCASSLTQPGGAEGNQPQHFGDGTRLSIL.

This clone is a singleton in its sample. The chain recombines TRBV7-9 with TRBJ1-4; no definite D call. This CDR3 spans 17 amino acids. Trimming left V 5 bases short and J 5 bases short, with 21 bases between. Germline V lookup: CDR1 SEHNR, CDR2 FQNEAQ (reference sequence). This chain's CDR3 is CASSLRVLKGVNEKLFF. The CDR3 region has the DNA TGTGCCAGCAGCCTACGGGTTCTTAAGGGAGTGAATGAAAAACTGTTTTTT.

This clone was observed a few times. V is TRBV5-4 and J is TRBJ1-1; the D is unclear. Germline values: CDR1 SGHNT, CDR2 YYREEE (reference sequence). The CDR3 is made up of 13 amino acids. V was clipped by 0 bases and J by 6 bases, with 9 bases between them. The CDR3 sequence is CASSLESAAEAFF. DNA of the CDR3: TGTGCCAGCAGCTTGGAGAGTGCCGCTGAAGCTTTCTTT.

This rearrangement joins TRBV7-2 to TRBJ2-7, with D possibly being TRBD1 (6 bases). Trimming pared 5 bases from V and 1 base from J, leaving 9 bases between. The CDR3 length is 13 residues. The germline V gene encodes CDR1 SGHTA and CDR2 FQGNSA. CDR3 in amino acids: CASSPDSSYEQYV. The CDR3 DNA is TGTGCCAGCAGCCCGGACAGTTCCTACGAGCAGTACGTC.

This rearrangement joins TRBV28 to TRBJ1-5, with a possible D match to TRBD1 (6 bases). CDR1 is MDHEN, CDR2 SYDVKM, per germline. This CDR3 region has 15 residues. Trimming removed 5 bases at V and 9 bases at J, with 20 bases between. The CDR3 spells CASSPSRTDFRPQHF. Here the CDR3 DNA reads TGTGCCAGCAGTCCCTCCCGGACAGATTTTAGGCCCCAGCATTTT.

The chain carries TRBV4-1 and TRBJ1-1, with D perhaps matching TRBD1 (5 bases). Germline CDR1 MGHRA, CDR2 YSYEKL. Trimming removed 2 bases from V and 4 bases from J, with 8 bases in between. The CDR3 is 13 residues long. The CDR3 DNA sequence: TGCGCCAGCAGCCAACAGGGTCCCACTGAAGCTTTCTTT. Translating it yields CASSQQGPTEAFF.

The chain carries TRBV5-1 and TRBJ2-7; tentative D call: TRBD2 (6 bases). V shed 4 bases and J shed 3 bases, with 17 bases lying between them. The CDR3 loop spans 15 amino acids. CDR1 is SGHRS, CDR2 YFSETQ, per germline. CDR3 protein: CASSDRERGFYEQYF. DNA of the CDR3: TGCGCCAGCAGCGACCGGGAGAGGGGATTCTACGAGCAGTACTTC. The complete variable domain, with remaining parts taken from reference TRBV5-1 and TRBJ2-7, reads KAGVTQTPRYLIKTRGQQVTLSCSPISGHRSVSWYQQTPGQGLQFLFEYFSETQRNKGNFPGRFSGRQFSNSRSEMNVSTLELGDSALYLCASSDRERGFYEQYFGPGTRLTVT.

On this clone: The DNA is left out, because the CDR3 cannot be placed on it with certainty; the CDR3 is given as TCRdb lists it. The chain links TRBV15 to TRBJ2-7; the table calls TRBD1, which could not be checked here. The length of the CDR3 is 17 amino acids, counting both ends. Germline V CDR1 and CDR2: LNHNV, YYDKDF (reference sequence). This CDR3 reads CATDYNCRTGVTYEQYV.

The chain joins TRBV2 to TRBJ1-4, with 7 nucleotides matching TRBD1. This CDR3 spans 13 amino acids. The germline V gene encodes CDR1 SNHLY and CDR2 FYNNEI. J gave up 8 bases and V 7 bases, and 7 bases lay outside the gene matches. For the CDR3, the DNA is TGTGCCAGCAACGACAGGGCATACGAAAAACTGTTTTTT. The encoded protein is CASNDRAYEKLFF.

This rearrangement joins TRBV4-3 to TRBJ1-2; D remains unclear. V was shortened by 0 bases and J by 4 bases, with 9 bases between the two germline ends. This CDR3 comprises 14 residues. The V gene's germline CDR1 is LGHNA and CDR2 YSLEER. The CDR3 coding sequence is TGCGCCAGCAGCCAAGATTCGGGATTCTATGGCTACACCTTC. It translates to CASSQDSGFYGYTF.

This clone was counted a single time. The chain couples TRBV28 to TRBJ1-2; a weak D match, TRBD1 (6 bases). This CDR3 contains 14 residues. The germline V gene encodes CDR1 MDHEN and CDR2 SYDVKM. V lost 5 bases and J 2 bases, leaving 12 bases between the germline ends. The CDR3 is CASSPGTKNYGYTF. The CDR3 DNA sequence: TGTGCCAGCAGTCCCGGGACAAAAAACTATGGCTACACCTTC.

The CDR3 bases are TGTGCCAGCAGCCCCATAGGAGAGCGCTATGGCTACACCTTC. Amino acids: CASSPIGERYGYTF. V and J are TRBV4-2 and TRBJ1-2; D remains ambiguous. From germline, CDR1 is LGHNA and CDR2 YNFKEQ. V lost 4 bases, J lost 4 bases, and 13 bases lay in between. CDR3 length: 14 residues.

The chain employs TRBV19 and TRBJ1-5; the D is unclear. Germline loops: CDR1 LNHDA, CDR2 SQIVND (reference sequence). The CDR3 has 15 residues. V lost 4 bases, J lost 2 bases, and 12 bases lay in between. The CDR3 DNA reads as TGTGCCAGTAGTACCTGGACCGGGGGCAATCAGCCCCAGCATTTT. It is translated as CASSTWTGGNQPQHF.

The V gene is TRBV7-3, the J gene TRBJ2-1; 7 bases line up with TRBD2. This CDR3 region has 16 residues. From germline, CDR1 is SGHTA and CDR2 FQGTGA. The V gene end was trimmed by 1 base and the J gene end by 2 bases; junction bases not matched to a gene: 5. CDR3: CASSLNVGGTYNEQFF. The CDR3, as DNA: TGTGCCAGCAGCTTAAATGTGGGAGGGACCTACAATGAGCAGTTCTTC.

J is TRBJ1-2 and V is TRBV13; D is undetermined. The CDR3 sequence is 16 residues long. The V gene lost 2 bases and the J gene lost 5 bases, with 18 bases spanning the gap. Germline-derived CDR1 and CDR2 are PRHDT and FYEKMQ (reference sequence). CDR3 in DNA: TGTGCCAGCAGCTTAATACTGGATGGGGAGGTATATGGCTACACCTTC. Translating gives CASSLILDGEVYGYTF.

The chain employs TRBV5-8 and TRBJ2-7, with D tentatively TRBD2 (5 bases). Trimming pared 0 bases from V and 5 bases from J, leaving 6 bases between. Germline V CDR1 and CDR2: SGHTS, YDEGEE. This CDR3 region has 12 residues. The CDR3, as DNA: TGTGCCAGCAGCTTGGCGGGGAACGAGCAGTACGTC. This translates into CASSLAGNEQYV.